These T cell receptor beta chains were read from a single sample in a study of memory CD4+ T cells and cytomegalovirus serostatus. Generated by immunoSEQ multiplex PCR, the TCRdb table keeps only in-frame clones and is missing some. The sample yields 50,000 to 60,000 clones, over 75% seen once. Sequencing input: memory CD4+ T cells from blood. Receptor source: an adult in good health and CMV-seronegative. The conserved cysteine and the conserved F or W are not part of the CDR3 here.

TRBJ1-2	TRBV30	AWSGPRTGYYGYT
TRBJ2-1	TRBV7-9	ASKITGRDEQF
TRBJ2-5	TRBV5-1	ASSLANRGQGETQY
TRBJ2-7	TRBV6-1	ASGVRPIYEQY
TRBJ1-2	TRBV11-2	ASGLGYGYT
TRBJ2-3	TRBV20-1	SARGLDTQY
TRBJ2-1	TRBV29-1	SVARRNEQF
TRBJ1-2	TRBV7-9	ASSLGQVDPQGPYT
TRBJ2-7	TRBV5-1	ASSRGQGDEQY
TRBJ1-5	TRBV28	ASNPRTRSYSNQPQH
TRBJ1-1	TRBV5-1	ASSLELGTEAF
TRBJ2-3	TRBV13	ASSFTSQTDTQY
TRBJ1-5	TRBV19	ASSTSGGAWH
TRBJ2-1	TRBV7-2	ASSRQAAGRSSYNEQF
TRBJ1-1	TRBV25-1	ASSDREDTEAF
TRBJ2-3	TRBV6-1	ASSEDGRPTDTQY
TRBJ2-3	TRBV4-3	ASSATALAGRTDTQY
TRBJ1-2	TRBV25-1	ASSERLTSGYT
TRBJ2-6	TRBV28	ASSHGSGANVLT
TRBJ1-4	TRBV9	ASSQTGRSNEKLF
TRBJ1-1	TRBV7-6	ASSRQVGTEAF
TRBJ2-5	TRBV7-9	ASSLDHGKETQY
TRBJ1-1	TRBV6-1	ASSESASGGLEAF
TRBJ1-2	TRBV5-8	ASSSGRNYGYT
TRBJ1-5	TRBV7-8	ASSLVSQGNQPQH
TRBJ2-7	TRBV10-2	ASCAQISSYEQY
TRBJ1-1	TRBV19	ASSMGGRRYMNTEAF
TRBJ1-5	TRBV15	ATSREVNSNQPQH
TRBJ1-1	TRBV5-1	ASSFAEVGGTVPEAF
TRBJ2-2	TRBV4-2	ASSQGASGLGGELF
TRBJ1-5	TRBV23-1	ASSPRKGSLDQPQH
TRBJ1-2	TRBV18	ASSPEVDGYT
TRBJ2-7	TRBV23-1	ASSRDGQGMHEQY
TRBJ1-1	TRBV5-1	ASSFGELNTEAF
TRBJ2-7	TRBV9	ASSALGSGLSYEQY
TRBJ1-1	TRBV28	ASSLGDRAATEAF
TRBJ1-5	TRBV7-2	ASSLRAHDRNQPQH
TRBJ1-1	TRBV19	ASRPQGGTEAF
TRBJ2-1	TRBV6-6	ASSRMGDEQF
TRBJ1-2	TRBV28	ASNSRQGIYGYT
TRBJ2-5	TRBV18	ASSPWTGDFVETQY
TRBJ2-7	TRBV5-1	ASSLGDRGYEQY
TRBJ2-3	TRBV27	ASTVRRGSLLDTQY
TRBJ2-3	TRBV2	ASSGGIGGTDTQY
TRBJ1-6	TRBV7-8	ASSFRVELYSPLH
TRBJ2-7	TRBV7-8	ASSLETGAYEQY
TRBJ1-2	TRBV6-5	ASSYKLGFDYGYT
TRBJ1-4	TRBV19	ASRSGGSNEKLF